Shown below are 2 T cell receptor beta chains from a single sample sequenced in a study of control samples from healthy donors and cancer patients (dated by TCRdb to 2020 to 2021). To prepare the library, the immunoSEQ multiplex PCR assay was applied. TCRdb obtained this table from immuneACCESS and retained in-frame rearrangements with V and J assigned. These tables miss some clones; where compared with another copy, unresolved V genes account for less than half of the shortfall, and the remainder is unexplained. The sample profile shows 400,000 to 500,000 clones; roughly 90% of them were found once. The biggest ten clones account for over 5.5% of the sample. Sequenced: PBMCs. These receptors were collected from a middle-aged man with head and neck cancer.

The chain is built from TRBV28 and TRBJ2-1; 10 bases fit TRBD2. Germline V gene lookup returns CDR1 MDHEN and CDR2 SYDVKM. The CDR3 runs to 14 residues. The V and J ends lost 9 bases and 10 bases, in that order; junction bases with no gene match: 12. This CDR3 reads CASLGSGLAPEQFF. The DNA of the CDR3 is TGTGCCAGTTTGGGGTCGGGACTAGCGCCAGAGCAGTTCTTC. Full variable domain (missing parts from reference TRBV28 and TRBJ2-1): DVKVTQSSRYLVKRTGEKVFLECVQDMDHENMFWYRQDPGLGLRLIYFSYDVKMKEKGDIPEGYSVSREKKERFSLILESASTNQTSMYLCASLGSGLAPEQFFGPGTRLTVL.

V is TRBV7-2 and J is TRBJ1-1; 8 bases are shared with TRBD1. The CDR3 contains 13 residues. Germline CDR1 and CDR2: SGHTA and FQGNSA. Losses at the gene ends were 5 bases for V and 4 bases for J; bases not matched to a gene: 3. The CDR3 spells CASSRDRGTEAFF. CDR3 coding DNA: TGTGCCAGCAGCCGCGACAGGGGCACTGAAGCTTTCTTT.